This TCR beta chain was identified in a study of T cell repertoires in cytomegalovirus infection. Turning to the study itself: Signatures in public TCR beta sequences pointed to both CMV infection and matching HLA type.

One entry per CDR3 protein, called by TCRdb with MiXCR from the reads. The sample includes roughly 230,000 distinct CDR3 sequences, over 20% seen only once; the top ten take 15% to 20%. Findings and limits, study-wide: Adding up the frequency of public TCR beta families identified people who carried CMV plus the relevant HLA. HLA-C-restricted CMV-specific TCR beta clonotypes were dominant in the ex vivo response.

This clonotype was picked up many times. Its antigen is currently unknown. The sample was CD8+ T cells from PBMCs. The TCR sequence derives from a human donor in good health (CMV status not recorded). Some clones in this sample may be carry-over from other donors' samples.

The CDR3 spells CASSRRTGGPEGTQHF. In DNA form, the CDR3 reads TGTGCCAGCAGTCGCCGGACAGGGGGTCCAGAGGGGACCCAGCATTTT. The rearrangement uses TRBV12-3 or TRBV12-4 and TRBJ1-5; 10 bases map to TRBD1. The V and J ends lost 5 bases and 11 bases, in that order; junction bases with no gene match: 15. The CDR3 is 16 amino acids.